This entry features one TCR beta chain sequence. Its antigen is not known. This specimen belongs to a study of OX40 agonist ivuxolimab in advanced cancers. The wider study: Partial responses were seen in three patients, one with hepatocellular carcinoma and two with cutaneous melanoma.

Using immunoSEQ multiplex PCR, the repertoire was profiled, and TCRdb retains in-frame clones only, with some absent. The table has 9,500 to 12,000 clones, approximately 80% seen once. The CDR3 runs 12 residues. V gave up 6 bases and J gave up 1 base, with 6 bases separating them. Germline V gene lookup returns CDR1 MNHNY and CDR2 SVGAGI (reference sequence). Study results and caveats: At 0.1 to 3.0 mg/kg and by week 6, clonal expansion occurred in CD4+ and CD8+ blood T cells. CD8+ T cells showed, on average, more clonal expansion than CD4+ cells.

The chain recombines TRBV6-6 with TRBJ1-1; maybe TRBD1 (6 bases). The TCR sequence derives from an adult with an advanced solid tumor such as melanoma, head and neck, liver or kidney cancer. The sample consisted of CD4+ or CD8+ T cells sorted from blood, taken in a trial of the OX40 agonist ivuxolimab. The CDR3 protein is CASRTGNTEAFF. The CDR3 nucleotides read TGTGCCAGCAGGACAGGGAACACTGAAGCTTTCTTT.